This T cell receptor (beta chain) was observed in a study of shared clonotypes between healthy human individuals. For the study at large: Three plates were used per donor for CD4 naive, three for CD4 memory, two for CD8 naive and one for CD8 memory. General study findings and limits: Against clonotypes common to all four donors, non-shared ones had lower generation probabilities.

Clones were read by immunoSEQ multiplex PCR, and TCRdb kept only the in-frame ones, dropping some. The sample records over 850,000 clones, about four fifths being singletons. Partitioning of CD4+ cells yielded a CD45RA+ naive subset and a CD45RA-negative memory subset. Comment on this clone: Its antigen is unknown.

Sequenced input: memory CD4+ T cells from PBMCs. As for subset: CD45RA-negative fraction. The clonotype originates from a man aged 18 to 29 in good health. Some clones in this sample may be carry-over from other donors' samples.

This CDR3 is CASSLEKGGGEGEQFF. In DNA form, the CDR3 reads TGTGCCAGCAGCTTGGAAAAGGGGGGAGGAGAAGGTGAGCAGTTCTTC. The chain carries TRBV5-8 and TRBJ2-1; D possibly matches TRBD1 or TRBD2 (6 bases each). The germline V gene has CDR1 SGHTS and CDR2 YDEGEE. The CDR3 sequence is 16 residues long. Between the trimmed V and J ends, which lost 0 bases and 9 bases, there was a span of 19 bases. Full variable domain (missing parts from reference TRBV5-8 and TRBJ2-1): EAGVTQSPTHLIKTRGQQATLRCSPISGHTSVYWYQQALGLGLQFLLWYDEGEERNRGNFPPRFSGRQFPNYSSELNVNALELEDSALYLCASSLEKGGGEGEQFFGPGTRLTVL.